The clone carrying this T cell receptor beta chain was counted at least ten times. Its antigen is not known. One end of the junction does not line up with germline, which may come from a read error. TCRdb called the 5' RACE reads again in MiXCR, with one record for every CDR3 protein. The data contain some 340,000 distinct CDR3 sequences, about 10% of them seen just once; the ten biggest clones take up less than 3.5%. CDR3 size: 13 residues. In germline, CDR1 is SNHLY, CDR2 FYNNEI. This sample is drawn from a study of T cells after yellow fever vaccination. About the study: Preparation of the low-cell-number fractions used SMART-Seq v4 Ultra Low Input.

Study findings and constraints: Most clones from primary vaccination were detected again post-booster (roughly 96% CD4, more than 85% CD8).

This chain connects TRBV2 to TRBJ2-3; D possibly corresponds to TRBD1 (6 bases). Sequenced here: CD4+ T cells sorted from PBMCs, sampled 45 days after the yellow fever booster vaccination. The receptor was isolated from a man aged 18 to 30 who received the YFV17D yellow fever vaccine. CDR3 loop: CASREGQTDTQYF. CDR3 nucleotides: TGTGCCAGCAGGGAAGGACAGACAGATACGCAGTATTTT.